What follows are 7 T cell receptor beta chains derived from one specimen sequenced in a study of response to subunit inactivated influenza vaccine. TCRdb analysed the RT-PCR reads with MiXCR anew, one entry per CDR3 protein. The profile covers about 800,000 distinct CDR3 sequences, with 20% to 25% appearing a single time and roughly a tenth taken by the ten largest. Source: PBMCs from blood, taken approximately 5 days after vaccination. Receptors were obtained from a man aged 50 to 59 who received an inactivated influenza vaccine.

On this clonotype: Since a much larger clone is just one base distant, this may be a read error. The chain combines TRBV4-2 with TRBJ2-2, with 8 bases identical to TRBD1. J gave up 3 bases and V 4 bases, and 4 bases lay outside the gene matches. The CDR3 sequence is 15 residues long. Germline CDR1 and CDR2: LGHNA and YNFKEQ. The CDR3 spells CASSPDRVDTGELFF. CDR3 sequence (DNA): TGTGCCAGCAGCCCGGACAGGGTTGACACCGGGGAGCTGTTTTTT.

This clonotype has just a few counts. This chain uses TRBV4-3 with TRBJ2-2; the match to TRBD2 covers 7 bases. The V segment lost 0 bases and the J segment 7 bases; nucleotides outside the gene matches: 8. In germline, CDR1 is LGHNA, CDR2 YSLEER. The CDR3 has 16 amino acids. CDR3 amino acids: CASSQDVGGMDGELFF. The CDR3 region has the DNA TGCGCCAGCAGCCAAGATGTGGGGGGGATGGACGGGGAGCTGTTTTTT.

This rearrangement joins TRBV6-2 or TRBV6-3 to TRBJ2-5; a possible D gene is TRBD2 (6 bases). With 4 bases removed from V and 4 bases from J, the gap between germline ends came to 13 bases. The CDR3 runs to 14 residues. Per germline, CDR1 MNHEY and CDR2 SVGEGT. The CDR3 here is CASSSTSRRETQYF. The CDR3 DNA is TGTGCCAGCAGTTCGACTAGTCGTCGAGAGACCCAGTACTTC.

V usage is TRBV2 and J usage is TRBJ2-1; TRBD2 might be the D (6 bases). The CDR3 length is 13 residues. V lost 3 bases to trimming and J lost 12 bases, with 15 bases between them. CDR1 SNHLY and CDR2 FYNNEI come from the germline V gene. This chain's CDR3 is CASSEGGMGGQFF. In DNA, the CDR3 is TGTGCCAGCAGTGAGGGGGGTATGGGTGGGCAGTTCTTC. The variable domain in full, completed from reference TRBV2 and TRBJ2-1, reads EPEVTQTPSHQVTQMGQEVILRCVPISNHLYFYWYRQILGQKVEFLVSFYNNEISEKSEIFDDQFSVERPDGSNFTLKIRSTKLEDSAMYFCASSEGGMGGQFFGPGTRLTVL.

The chain carries TRBV7-6 and TRBJ2-1, with 8 bases matching TRBD2. V gave up 4 bases and J gave up 0 bases; unmatched junction bases: 8. The CDR3 is made up of 17 amino acids. Germline V gives CDR1 SGHVS, CDR2 FNYEAQ. CDR3 DNA sequence: TGTGCCAGCAGCTCGATAGCGGGAAAGAGCTCCTACAATGAGCAGTTCTTC. It encodes CASSSIAGKSSYNEQFF.

This rearrangement joins TRBV7-9 to TRBJ2-2, with TRBD1 identical over 8 bases. Trimming at V came to 0 bases and at J to 5 bases, leaving 8 bases not matched to a gene. This CDR3 region has 17 residues. The germline gives CDR1 SEHNR, CDR2 FQNEAQ (reference sequence). The CDR3 protein is CASSLAWQGAVTGELFF. CDR3 DNA sequence: TGTGCCAGCAGCTTAGCTTGGCAGGGGGCGGTGACCGGGGAGCTGTTTTTT. Full variable domain (missing parts from reference TRBV7-9 and TRBJ2-2): DTGVSQNPRHKITKRGQNVTFRCDPISEHNRLYWYRQTLGQGPEFLTYFQNEAQLEKSRLLSDRFSAERPKGSFSTLEIQRTEQGDSAMYLCASSLAWQGAVTGELFFGEGSRLTVL.

The chain uses TRBV12-3 or TRBV12-4 and TRBJ2-6, with D perhaps TRBD2 (6 bases). This CDR3 comprises 12 residues. V shed 6 bases and J shed 9 bases, with 9 bases lying between them. The CDR3 sequence: CASRAAGNVLTF. Written as DNA, the CDR3 is TGTGCCAGCAGAGCAGCGGGCAACGTCCTGACTTTC.